This T cell receptor beta chain was retrieved from a study of blood T cell repertoires in COVID-19. Profiled with immunoSEQ multiplex PCR; TCRdb holds only in-frame clones, not every one. Among about 210,000 clones listed, about 92% were seen once. CDR3 length: 13 residues. The J segment lost 5 bases and the V segment lost 9 bases, leaving 5 bases of the junction unmatched. Germline loops: CDR1 MNHEY, CDR2 SVGAGI. Source material: peripheral blood. V and J are TRBV6-5 and TRBJ2-2; TRBD1 matches at 8 bases. This sequence was found in a man younger than 45 with acute or convalescent COVID-19. The CDR3 sequence is CASRTGNTGELFF. In DNA, the CDR3 is TGTGCCAGTCGGACAGGGAATACCGGGGAGCTGTTTTTT.